This TCR beta chain is drawn from a study of beta chain features in type 1 diabetes. Study results and caveats: Naive, central memory and Treg TCRB repertoires seemed to resemble each other more closely in patients than they did in healthy donors.

What was sequenced were expressed TCRB transcripts, since all of the isolated RNA had been reverse transcribed. Repertoires were generated with immunoSEQ multiplex PCR, while TCRdb's copy carries only in-frame clones and drops some. The sample yields tens of thousands of clones, 30% to 40% seen once. Worth noting for this clone: Its specificity is unknown.

Central memory, naive, regulatory and stem cell-like memory CD4+ cells were sorted by CD45RO/CCR7/CD25/CD127/CD95/CD27. The authors obtained over 95% purity in all sorted populations. The clonotype was recovered from a young woman in good health. The sequencing input was stem cell memory CD4+ T cells from blood.

The CDR3 loop is CASSSREAGGDTQYF. As DNA, the CDR3 is TGCGCCAGCAGCTCCCGGGAGGCCGGGGGAGATACGCAGTATTTT. The rearrangement links TRBV5-1 to TRBJ2-3; 7 positions match TRBD2. Trimming at V came to 3 bases and at J to 5 bases, leaving 9 bases not matched to a gene. Germline V CDR1 and CDR2: SGHRS, YFSETQ. The CDR3 consists of 15 residues.